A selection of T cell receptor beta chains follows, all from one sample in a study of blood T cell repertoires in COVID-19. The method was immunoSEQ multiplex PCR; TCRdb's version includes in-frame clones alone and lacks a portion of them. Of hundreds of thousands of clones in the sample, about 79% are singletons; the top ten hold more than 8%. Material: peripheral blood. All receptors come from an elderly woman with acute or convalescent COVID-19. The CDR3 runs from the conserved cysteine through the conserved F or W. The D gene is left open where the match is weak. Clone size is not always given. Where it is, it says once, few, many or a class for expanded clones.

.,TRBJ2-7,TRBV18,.,TGTGCCAGCTCACCACCAACGTCGAGCTCCTACGAGCAGTACTTC,CASSPPTSSSYEQYF
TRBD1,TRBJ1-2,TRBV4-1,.,TGCGCCAGCAGCCAGGAAGGACAGGGTAGATACGGCTACACCTTC,CASSQEGQGRYGYTF
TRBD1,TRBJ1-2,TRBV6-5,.,TGTGCCAGCAGGGACAGGCTCTATGGCTACACCTTC,CASRDRLYGYTF
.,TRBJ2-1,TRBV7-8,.,TGTGCCAGCAGCTTAACAGGGTCGGTCTCCTACAATGAGCAGTTCTTC,CASSLTGSVSYNEQFF
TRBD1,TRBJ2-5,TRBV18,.,TGTGCCAGCTCAACAGGGGGTAGTGAGACCCAGTACTTC,CASSTGGSETQYF
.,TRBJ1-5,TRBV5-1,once,TGCGCCAGCAGCTTGGACAACCCTAGCAATCAGCCCCAGCATTTT,CASSLDNPSNQPQHF
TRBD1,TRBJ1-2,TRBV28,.,TGTGCCAGCAGTTTGGGGATGGGACAGACTACCGAATGGTACACCTTC,CASSLGMGQTTEWYTF
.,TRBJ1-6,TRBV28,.,TGTGCCAGCAGTGCAGGGGTCTGGAATTCACCCCTCCACTTT,CASSAGVWNSPLHF
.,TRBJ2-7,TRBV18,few,TGTGCCAGCTCACCCCGGAGTCAGCTATCCCGATACGAGCAGTACTTC,CASSPRSQLSRYEQYF
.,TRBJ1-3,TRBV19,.,TGTGCCAGTAGTGACGGGACAACGGTGAACACCATATATTTT,CASSDGTTVNTIYF
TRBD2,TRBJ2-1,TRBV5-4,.,TGTGCCAGCAGCTTGCGGGGGGGCCCGAATGAGCAGTTCTTC,CASSLRGGPNEQFF
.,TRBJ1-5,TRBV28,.,TGTGCCAGCAGACCTCAGGGTAGCAATCAGCCCCAGCATTTT,CASRPQGSNQPQHF
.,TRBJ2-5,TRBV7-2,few,TGTGCCAGCAGTTTTTACGTTCGGTCCCAAGAGACCCAGTACTTC,CASSFYVRSQETQYF
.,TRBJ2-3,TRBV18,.,TGTGCCAGCTCACCGCTGCTAACAGATACGCAGTATTTT,CASSPLLTDTQYF
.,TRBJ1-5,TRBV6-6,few,TGTGCCAGCAGTTACGGCGGACAGCCCCAGCATTTT,CASSYGGQPQHF
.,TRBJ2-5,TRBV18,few,TGTGCCAGCTCACCCCAGGGAACAGAGACCCAGTACTTC,CASSPQGTETQYF
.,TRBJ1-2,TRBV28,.,TGTGCCAGCAGTGCGTTAAACAGGGGCTACACCTTC,CASSALNRGYTF
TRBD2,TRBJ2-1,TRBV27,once,TGTGCCAGCAGTTTTCGCAGCGGGGGGTACAATGAGCAGTTCTTC,CASSFRSGGYNEQFF
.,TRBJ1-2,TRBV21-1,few,TGTGCCAGCAGGAGGACAGGGACCTATGGCTACACCTTC,CASRRTGTYGYTF
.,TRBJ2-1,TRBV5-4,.,TGTGCCAGCAGCTTGGAGGGGGATACCTCCTACAATGAGCAGTTCTTC,CASSLEGDTSYNEQFF
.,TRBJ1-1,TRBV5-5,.,TGTGCCAGCAGCTTGTCCCCGGGAACTGAAGCTTTCTTT,CASSLSPGTEAFF
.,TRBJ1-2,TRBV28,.,TGTGCCAGCAGCCTGGGACACCCGAAGAACTATGGCTACACCTTC,CASSLGHPKNYGYTF
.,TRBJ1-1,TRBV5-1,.,TGCGCCAGCAGCTTGGAAATATACACTGAAGCTTTCTTT,CASSLEIYTEAFF
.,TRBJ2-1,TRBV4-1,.,TGCGCCAGCAGCCGGTTGGGACTGCTTTACAATGAGCAGTTCTTC,CASSRLGLLYNEQFF
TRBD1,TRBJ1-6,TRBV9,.,TGTGCCAGCAGCGCACAGGGGGCGCTTCGGAATTCACCCCTCCACTTT,CASSAQGALRNSPLHF
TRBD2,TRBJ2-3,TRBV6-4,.,TGTGCCAGCAGTATTACTAGCGGGGGGAGCACAGATACGCAGTATTTT,CASSITSGGSTDTQYF
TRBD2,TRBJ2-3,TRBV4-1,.,TGCGCCAGCAGCCAGCCCGGGGGGAGCACAGATACGCAGTATTTT,CASSQPGGSTDTQYF
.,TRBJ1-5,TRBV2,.,TGTGCCAGCAGCGGGAGGGGGAATCAGCCCCAGCATTTT,CASSGRGNQPQHF
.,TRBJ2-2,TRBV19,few,TGTGCCAGTAGCCAAGGGGTCGGAACGAACACCGGGGAGCTGTTTTTT,CASSQGVGTNTGELFF
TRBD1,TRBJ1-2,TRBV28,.,TGTGCCAGCAGTCTGGACAGGGGGAGGAGCTATGGCTACACCTTC,CASSLDRGRSYGYTF
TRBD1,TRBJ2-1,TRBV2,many,TGTGCCAGCAGTCCCCGGACAGGGACGCGCGAGCAGTTCTTC,CASSPRTGTREQFF
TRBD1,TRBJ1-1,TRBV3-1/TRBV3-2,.,TGTGCCAGCAGCCCAAACAGGGGTCCTCTTCGTACTGAAGCTTTCTTT,CASSPNRGPLRTEAFF
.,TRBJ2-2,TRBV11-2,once,TGTGCCAGCAGACCTAGTGGCCTCGTGAACACCGGGGAGCTGTTTTTT,CASRPSGLVNTGELFF
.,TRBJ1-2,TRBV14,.,TGTGCCAGCAGCCAAGATGTGTTTGCTAATTATGGCTACACCTTC,CASSQDVFANYGYTF
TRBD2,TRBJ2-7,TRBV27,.,TGTGCCAGCAGTTTAGAGGCTAGCGGGGTCGAGCAGTACTTC,CASSLEASGVEQYF